This T cell receptor beta chain was obtained from a study of T cells in Graves' hyperthyroidism and ophthalmopathy. Study observations and caveats: In validation, the model predicted ophthalmopathy. These predictions came a median about 6.5 months before onset.

For this clonotype: Its antigen is as yet unknown.

Germline V lookup: CDR1 MNHNS, CDR2 SASEGT. The CDR3 extends over 13 amino acids. Trimming removed 6 bases at V and 4 bases at J, with 10 bases between. The investigators amplified TCR beta CDR3 regions from RNA transcripts. Primed by the HTBI set, a first-round RT-PCR was run on the TCR CDR3. TCRdb fed the multiplex PCR reads into MiXCR, producing one record per CDR3 protein. This table holds around 530,000 distinct CDR3 sequences, roughly 17% found once. The material sequenced was blood. V usage is TRBV6-1 and J usage is TRBJ2-4; D call uncertain. The sequence came from a woman between 18 and 29 years old with Graves' ophthalmopathy. CDR3 amino acids: CASRPSNKNIQYF. The CDR3 DNA is TGTGCCAGCAGGCCGAGCAATAAAAACATTCAGTACTTC.